A single sample is the source of the 26 T cell receptor beta chains below, sequenced in a study of T-cell reconstitution after alpha-beta-depleted transplantation in children (dated by TCRdb to about 2016). Library preparation employed PCR. Sequencing was performed on an Illumina HiSeq 2500. Molecular barcoding was employed in the preparation of TCR libraries, with unique molecular identifiers being used to normalize TCRbeta repertoire quantification. TCRdb handled the public reads itself, with Q25 trimming in fastp and clone calling in MiXCR, and kept productive beta chains. Each CDR3 protein gets just one entry, which takes the most common genes and DNA from the rows behind it. The sample contains around 72,000 distinct CDR3 sequences, just under 5% of them found a single time. The ten largest clones capture 15% to 20% of the sample. The meaning of the sample's treatment or condition label: allogeneic hematopoietic cell transplantation with graft depleted of TCRalphabeta T cells and CD19 B cells.

Source: PBMCs, mostly from graft donor cells, taken 180 days after TCRalphabeta/CD19-depleted stem cell transplant. These receptors originate from a boy less than two years old who had a stem cell transplant for acute myeloid leukemia, so the T cells may come from the graft donor.

This clonotype was observed many times. The CDR3 loop reads CASSFQTTNYGYTF. The CDR3 region has the DNA TGTGCCAGTAGTTTCCAGACCACTAACTATGGCTACACCTTC. The chain couples TRBV19 to TRBJ1-2; no clear D. This CDR3 is 14 amino acids long. V was shortened by 5 bases and J by 0 bases, with 10 bases between the two germline ends. CDR1 is LNHDA, CDR2 SQIVND, per germline (reference sequence).

In this sample, this clonotype turned up many times. As DNA, the CDR3 is TGCGCCAGCAGCCAAGGACGAGGGGGCCGTTACGAGCAGTACTTC. Amino acids: CASSQGRGGRYEQYF. The J gene is TRBJ2-7, the V gene TRBV4-3, with 7 bases aligning to TRBD1. CDR1 LGHNA and CDR2 YSLEER come from the germline V gene. The V and J ends lost 1 base and 4 bases, in that order; junction bases with no gene match: 7. The CDR3 is 15 residues long.

This clonotype was counted many times. This chain joins TRBV7-2 and TRBJ1-5; D unclear. CDR3 length equals 14 residues. CDR1 is SGHTA, CDR2 FQGNSA, per germline. V gave up 6 bases and J gave up 5 bases, with 14 bases separating them. CDR3 in amino acids: CASSQRKGDQPQHF. The CDR3 coding sequence is TGTGCCAGCAGTCAGAGGAAAGGAGATCAGCCCCAGCATTTT.

This clonotype has a count of ten or more. The chain is built from TRBV2 and TRBJ1-5, with 7 bases matching TRBD1. The CDR3 contains 13 residues. Germline V lookup: CDR1 SNHLY, CDR2 FYNNEI. V was clipped by 8 bases and J by 0 bases; unmatched bases: 1. DNA for the CDR3: TGTGCCAGCGGGACAGCTAGCAATCAGCCCCAGCATTTT. It yields the protein CASGTASNQPQHF.

This clonotype was seen at least ten times. This chain connects TRBV11-2 to TRBJ2-5; tentatively, D is TRBD2 (6 bases). Trimming removed 5 bases at V and 2 bases at J, with 15 bases between. In germline, CDR1 is SGHAT, CDR2 FQNNGV. This CDR3 region has 15 residues. CDR3 nucleotide sequence: TGTGCCAGCAGCGCGGCCGGGAGTCTACAAGAGACCCAGTACTTC. This sequence encodes CASSAAGSLQETQYF.

This clonotype was counted many times. The chain employs TRBV20-1 and TRBJ2-1; TRBD2 matches at 10 bases. The V gene's germline CDR1 is DFQATT and CDR2 SNEGSKA (reference sequence). V lost 7 bases, J lost 3 bases, and 12 bases stayed unmatched. This CDR3 region has 16 residues. The CDR3 DNA follows: TGCAGTGTCACTAGCGGGGCACCGGGGTACTACAATGAGCAGTTCTTC. This gives the protein CSVTSGAPGYYNEQFF.

The table lists this clonotype with many counts. The V call is TRBV11-2, the J call TRBJ2-5, with 9 nucleotides matching TRBD2. The CDR3 has 15 amino acids. V lost 1 base, J lost 0 bases, and 0 bases stayed unmatched. Germline V gene sequence: CDR1 SGHAT, CDR2 FQNNGV. The CDR3 spells CASSLGLADQETQYF. DNA for the CDR3: TGTGCCAGCAGCTTAGGACTAGCGGACCAAGAGACCCAGTACTTC.

This clonotype was detected ten times or more. This chain uses TRBV29-1 with TRBJ2-7; D gene ambiguous. Trimming took off 0 bases at V and 3 bases at J, with 6 bases between the two ends. The V gene's germline CDR1 is SQVTM and CDR2 ANQGSEA. The CDR3 totals 12 residues. In nucleotides, the CDR3 is TGCAGCGTTGAAGAAAGGGACTACGAGCAGTACTTC. It codes for CSVEERDYEQYF.

This clonotype was observed at least ten times. The chain employs TRBV4-1 and TRBJ2-2; D is ambiguous. Germline loops: CDR1 MGHRA, CDR2 YSYEKL. Deletions cut 0 bases from V and 0 bases from J, with 11 bases between. This CDR3 region has 17 residues. CDR3 coding DNA: TGCGCCAGCAGCCAAGATCGGCGACGGACGAACACCGGGGAGCTGTTTTTT. Its translation is CASSQDRRRTNTGELFF.

There are a few counts of this clonotype. This chain links TRBV5-1 with TRBJ1-4, with TRBD1 as a possible D gene (6 bases). V lost 3 bases and J 5 bases, leaving 11 bases between the germline ends. Looked up from germline, CDR1 is SGHRS and CDR2 is YFSETQ. This CDR3 spans 14 amino acids. As DNA, the CDR3 is TGCGCCAGCAGCTCCAGGGGCCTCAATGAAAAACTGTTTTTT. This encodes CASSSRGLNEKLFF.

This clonotype was recorded at least ten times. The chain recombines TRBV12-3 or TRBV12-4 with TRBJ2-3; the D is unclear. The V end was cut by 6 bases, the J end by 2 bases, with 6 bases between. The CDR3 extends over 12 amino acids. This CDR3 is CASRIHTDTQYF. CDR3 DNA: TGTGCCAGCAGGATACACACAGATACGCAGTATTTT.

The sample holds many counts of this clonotype. The V gene is TRBV7-9, the J gene TRBJ1-1; no clear D. Germline assignment: CDR1 SEHNR and CDR2 FQNEAQ (reference sequence). V was pared by 9 bases and J by 0 bases, with 8 bases between. The CDR3 consists of 12 residues. CDR3 in amino acids: CASSYMNTEAFF. The CDR3 bases are TGTGCCAGTTCTTATATGAACACTGAAGCTTTCTTT.

This clonotype occurred many times. V gene TRBV7-8 combines with J gene TRBJ2-3, with D maybe TRBD2 (5 bases). Germline-derived CDR1 and CDR2 are SGHVS and FQNEAQ. The V end lost 8 bases, the J end lost 2 bases, and 29 bases lay between the germline ends. The CDR3 totals 19 residues. CDR3 sequence reads: CASGDLTASRVGPTDTQYF. The CDR3 nucleotides are TGTGCCAGCGGCGACCTCACCGCGTCGAGGGTAGGGCCCACAGATACGCAGTATTTT.

This clonotype was counted only a few times. The chain combines TRBV5-6 with TRBJ1-2, with 8 bases identical to TRBD1. The CDR3 is 15 residues long. V lost 8 bases to trimming and J lost 0 bases; unmatched junction nucleotides: 9. Germline assignment: CDR1 SGHDT and CDR2 YYEEEE. CDR3 sequence: CARGPRGLANYGYTF. DNA for the CDR3: TGTGCCAGGGGCCCCAGGGGGCTCGCTAACTATGGCTACACCTTC.

This clonotype appeared many times. The V call is TRBV5-6, the J call TRBJ2-3; D not certain. V dropped 4 bases and J dropped 0 bases, with 6 bases sitting between them. Germline V gene sequence: CDR1 SGHDT, CDR2 YYEEEE. The CDR3 runs to 13 residues. The CDR3 loop reads CASSPESTDTQYF. CDR3 nucleotide sequence: TGTGCCAGCAGCCCGGAGAGCACAGATACGCAGTATTTT.

The chain combines TRBV5-1 with TRBJ2-1, with 13 bases lining up with TRBD2. The CDR3 is made up of 15 amino acids. Germline loops: CDR1 SGHRS, CDR2 YFSETQ. J gave up 6 bases and V 0 bases, and 0 bases lay outside the gene matches. CDR3: CASSLGLAGGNEQFF. In DNA form, the CDR3 reads TGCGCCAGCAGCTTGGGACTAGCGGGGGGCAATGAGCAGTTCTTC.

The table lists this clonotype with many counts. This rearrangement joins TRBV7-9 to TRBJ1-1; D gene unclear. The CDR3 is made up of 15 amino acids. With 5 bases removed from V and 1 base from J, the gap between germline ends came to 14 bases. CDR1 and CDR2 from the germline V gene are SEHNR and FQNEAQ (reference sequence). In DNA form, the CDR3 reads TGTGCCAGCAGCCCAATATCCTTGGCGAACACTGAAGCTTTCTTT. It codes for CASSPISLANTEAFF. The whole variable domain, filled in from reference TRBV7-9 and TRBJ1-1, reads DTGVSQNPRHKITKRGQNVTFRCDPISEHNRLYWYRQTLGQGPEFLTYFQNEAQLEKSRLLSDRFSAERPKGSFSTLEIQRTEQGDSAMYLCASSPISLANTEAFFGQGTRLTVV.

The rearrangement links TRBV10-2 to TRBJ2-7; 9 bases map to TRBD1. The V gene's germline CDR1 is WSHSY and CDR2 SAAADI. The CDR3 has 12 residues. The junction had 4 bases not matched to a gene; V was cut back by 6 bases and J by 7 bases. CDR3 in amino acids: CASRGQGKEQYV. The CDR3 region has the DNA TGCGCCAGCAGGGGACAGGGTAAGGAGCAGTACGTC.

This clonotype was recorded many times. CDR3 protein: CASSFRSYEQYF. Here the CDR3 DNA reads TGTGCCAGCAGCTTTCGGTCCTACGAGCAGTACTTC. V is TRBV7-8 and J is TRBJ2-7; no reliable D call. The CDR3 sequence is 12 residues long. Trimming removed 3 bases from V and 1 base from J, with 4 bases in between. Germline CDR1 SGHVS, CDR2 FQNEAQ.

This clonotype was found many times. The CDR3 is CSAIQTGTGPSYEQYF. The CDR3 DNA reads TGCAGTGCCATACAGACCGGGACAGGTCCCTCCTACGAGCAGTACTTC. The genes are TRBV20-1 and TRBJ2-7; 8 nucleotides align to TRBD1. The CDR3 is made up of 16 amino acids. Per germline, CDR1 DFQATT and CDR2 SNEGSKA (reference sequence). V lost 6 bases, J lost 0 bases, and 13 bases stayed unmatched.

This clonotype was counted at least ten times. The chain employs TRBV4-2 and TRBJ2-5; the D is unclear. This CDR3 has 15 amino acids. Trimming stripped 1 base from V and 5 bases from J, with 14 bases between. Germline lookup yields CDR1 LGHNA and CDR2 YNFKEQ. The CDR3 here is CASSQGRMVGETQYF. In DNA, the CDR3 is TGTGCCAGCAGCCAAGGTCGGATGGTTGGGGAGACCCAGTACTTC.

This clonotype was found many times. The chain couples TRBV6-5 to TRBJ1-6; 9 bases align to TRBD1. This CDR3 has 14 amino acids. Looked up from germline, CDR1 is MNHEY and CDR2 is SVGAGI. V shed 4 bases and J 9 bases; nucleotides not matched to a gene: 4. The CDR3 bases are TGTGCCAGCAGTTCCCGGGACAGGGTTTCACCCCTCCACTTT. This sequence encodes CASSSRDRVSPLHF.

The chain couples TRBV6-1 to TRBJ2-1, with 9 nucleotides matching TRBD1. Germline V lookup: CDR1 MNHNS, CDR2 SASEGT. The CDR3 length is 14 residues. Trimming cost V 6 bases and J 10 bases; bases outside gene matches: 10. In DNA form, the CDR3 reads TGTGCCAGCAGGAGACCCGGGACAGGGTTCGAGCAGTTCTTC. It codes for CASRRPGTGFEQFF.

At least ten counts were recorded for this clonotype. This chain links TRBV5-1 with TRBJ1-5; D is perhaps TRBD1 (5 bases). The CDR3 length is 15 residues. Trimming shortened V by 3 bases and J by 3 bases, and 13 bases separated the two germline ends. The germline V gene encodes CDR1 SGHRS and CDR2 YFSETQ. The CDR3 nucleotides read TGCGCCAGCAGCTCCCAGACCGGGGCCAATCAGCCCCAGCATTTT. Its protein is CASSSQTGANQPQHF.

This clonotype was counted ten times or more. V usage is TRBV9 and J usage is TRBJ1-2, with D perhaps matching TRBD1 (6 bases). This CDR3 has 13 residues. V lost 5 bases, J lost 4 bases, and 12 bases lay in between. CDR1 is SGDLS, CDR2 YYNGEE, per germline. The CDR3 nucleotides read TGTGCCAGCAGGGGGGCCGTCTCCTATGGCTACACCTTC. Translation: CASRGAVSYGYTF.

This clonotype has a count of ten or more. The chain employs TRBV4-1 and TRBJ2-3; no clear D gene. V lost 3 bases and J lost 2, with 9 bases in between. The CDR3 is 14 residues long. The germline V gene has CDR1 MGHRA and CDR2 YSYEKL. The CDR3 region is CASSQPDNTDTQYF. CDR3 nucleotides: TGCGCCAGCAGCCAGCCCGACAACACAGATACGCAGTATTTT.